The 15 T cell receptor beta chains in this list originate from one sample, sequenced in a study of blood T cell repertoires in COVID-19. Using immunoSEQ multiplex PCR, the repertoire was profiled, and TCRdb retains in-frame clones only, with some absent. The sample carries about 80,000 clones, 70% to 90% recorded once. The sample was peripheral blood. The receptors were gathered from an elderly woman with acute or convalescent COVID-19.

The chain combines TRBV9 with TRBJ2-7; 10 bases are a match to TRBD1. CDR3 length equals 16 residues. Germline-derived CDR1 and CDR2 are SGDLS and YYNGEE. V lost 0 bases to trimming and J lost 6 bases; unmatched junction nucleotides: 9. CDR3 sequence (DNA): TGTGCCAGCAGCGTAGCTGGAGGGACAGGGGATCGCGAGCAGTACTTC. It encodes CASSVAGGTGDREQYF.

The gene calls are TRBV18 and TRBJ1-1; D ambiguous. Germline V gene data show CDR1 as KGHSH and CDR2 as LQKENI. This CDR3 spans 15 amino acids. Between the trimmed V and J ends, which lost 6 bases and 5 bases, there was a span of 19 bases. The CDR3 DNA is TGTGCCAGCTCGGAAGGGCGGCACCCGGGGACTGAAGCTTTCTTT. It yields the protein CASSEGRHPGTEAFF.

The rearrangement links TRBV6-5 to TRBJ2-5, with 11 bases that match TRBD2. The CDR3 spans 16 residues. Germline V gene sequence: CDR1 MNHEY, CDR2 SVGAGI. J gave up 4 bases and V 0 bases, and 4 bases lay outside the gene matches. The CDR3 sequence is CASSYSGLAGRETQYF. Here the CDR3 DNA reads TGTGCCAGCAGTTACTCTGGACTAGCGGGTAGAGAGACCCAGTACTTC.

DNA for the CDR3: TGTGCCAGCAGCCAAGGAAACAGGGCCCAGAACACTGAAGCTTTCTTT. This encodes CASSQGNRAQNTEAFF. The gene calls are TRBV4-2 and TRBJ1-1; possible D gene TRBD1, 6 bases. CDR3 length: 16 amino acids. Germline CDR1 and CDR2: LGHNA and YNFKEQ. Trimming took 1 base from V and 1 from J, leaving 13 bases between them.

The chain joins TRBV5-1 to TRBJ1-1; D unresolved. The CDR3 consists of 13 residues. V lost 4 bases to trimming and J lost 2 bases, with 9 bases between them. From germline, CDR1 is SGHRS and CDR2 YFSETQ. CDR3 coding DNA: TGCGCCAGCAGCGCCGGAGTAAACACTGAAGCTTTCTTT. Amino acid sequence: CASSAGVNTEAFF. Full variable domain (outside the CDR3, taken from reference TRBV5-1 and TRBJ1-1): KAGVTQTPRYLIKTRGQQVTLSCSPISGHRSVSWYQQTPGQGLQFLFEYFSETQRNKGNFPGRFSGRQFSNSRSEMNVSTLELGDSALYLCASSAGVNTEAFFGQGTRLTVV.

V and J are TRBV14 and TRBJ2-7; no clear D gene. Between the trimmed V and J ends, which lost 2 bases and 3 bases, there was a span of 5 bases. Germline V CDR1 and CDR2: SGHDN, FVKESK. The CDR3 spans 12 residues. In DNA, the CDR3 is TGTGCCAGCAGCCAACAGGTCTACGAGCAGTACTTC. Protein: CASSQQVYEQYF.

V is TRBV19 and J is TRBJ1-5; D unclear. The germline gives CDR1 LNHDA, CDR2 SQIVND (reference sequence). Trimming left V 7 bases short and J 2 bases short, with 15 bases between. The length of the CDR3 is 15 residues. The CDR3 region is CASKSIYGGNQPQHF. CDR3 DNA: TGTGCCAGTAAAAGTATCTACGGTGGCAATCAGCCCCAGCATTTT.

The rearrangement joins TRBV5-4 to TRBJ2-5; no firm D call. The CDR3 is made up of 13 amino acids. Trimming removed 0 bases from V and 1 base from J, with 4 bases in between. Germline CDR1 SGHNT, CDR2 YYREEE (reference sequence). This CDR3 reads CASSLASQETQYF. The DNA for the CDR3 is TGTGCCAGCAGCTTGGCCTCCCAAGAGACCCAGTACTTC.

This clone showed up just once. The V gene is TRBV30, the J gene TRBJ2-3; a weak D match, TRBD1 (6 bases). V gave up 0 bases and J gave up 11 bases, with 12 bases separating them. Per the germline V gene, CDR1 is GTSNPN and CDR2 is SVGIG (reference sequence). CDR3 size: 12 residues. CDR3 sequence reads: CAWSVQGRLQYF. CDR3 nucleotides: TGTGCCTGGAGTGTACAGGGACGTTTGCAGTATTTT. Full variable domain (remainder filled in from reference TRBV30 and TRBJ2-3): SQTIHQWPATLVQPVGSPLSLECTVEGTSNPNLYWYRQAAGRGLQLLFYSVGIGQISSEVPQNLSASRPQDRQFILSSKKLLLSDSGFYLCAWSVQGRLQYFGPGTRLTVL.

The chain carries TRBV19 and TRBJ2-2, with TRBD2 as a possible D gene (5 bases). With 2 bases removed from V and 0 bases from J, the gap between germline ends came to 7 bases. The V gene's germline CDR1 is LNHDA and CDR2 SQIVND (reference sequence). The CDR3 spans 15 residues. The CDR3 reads CASSISGTNTGELFF. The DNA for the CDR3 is TGTGCCAGTAGTATAAGCGGTACGAACACCGGGGAGCTGTTTTTT.

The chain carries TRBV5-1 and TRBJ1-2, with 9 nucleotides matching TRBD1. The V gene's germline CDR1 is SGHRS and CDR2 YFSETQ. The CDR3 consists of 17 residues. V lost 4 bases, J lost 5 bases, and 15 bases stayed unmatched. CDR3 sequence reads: CASSPKGQGLNRYGYTF. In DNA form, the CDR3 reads TGCGCCAGCAGCCCCAAAGGACAGGGGCTGAACAGATATGGCTACACCTTC.

CDR3 protein: CASSRGGGVGAKNIQYF. Written as DNA, the CDR3 is TGTGCCAGCAGCCGGGGGGGCGGCGTTGGGGCCAAAAACATTCAGTACTTC. This chain connects TRBV3-1 (or the pseudogene TRBV3-2) to TRBJ2-4; D possibly corresponds to TRBD2 (7 bases). V was cut by 4 bases and J by 1 base, with 17 bases left in between. The CDR3 length is 17 residues. Germline V gene data show CDR1 as LGHDT and CDR2 as YNNKEL (reference sequence).

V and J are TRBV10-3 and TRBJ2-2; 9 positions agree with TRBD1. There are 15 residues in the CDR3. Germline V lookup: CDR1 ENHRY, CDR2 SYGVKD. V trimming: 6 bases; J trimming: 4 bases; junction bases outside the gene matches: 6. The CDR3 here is CAISPGQGGTGELFF. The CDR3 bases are TGTGCCATCAGCCCGGGACAGGGAGGCACCGGGGAGCTGTTTTTT.

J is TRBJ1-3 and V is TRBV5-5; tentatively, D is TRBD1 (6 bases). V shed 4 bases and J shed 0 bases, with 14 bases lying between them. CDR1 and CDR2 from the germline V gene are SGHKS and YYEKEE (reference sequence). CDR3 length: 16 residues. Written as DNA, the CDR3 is TGTGCCAGCAGCACGCGACAGGTAGTCTCTGGAAACACCATATATTTT. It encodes CASSTRQVVSGNTIYF.

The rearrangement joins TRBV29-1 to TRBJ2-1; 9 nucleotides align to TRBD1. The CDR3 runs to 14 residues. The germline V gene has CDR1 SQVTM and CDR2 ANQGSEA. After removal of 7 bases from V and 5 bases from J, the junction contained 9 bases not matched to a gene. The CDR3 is CSGKRTGVNNEQFF. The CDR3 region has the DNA TGCAGCGGAAAAAGGACAGGGGTTAACAATGAGCAGTTCTTC.